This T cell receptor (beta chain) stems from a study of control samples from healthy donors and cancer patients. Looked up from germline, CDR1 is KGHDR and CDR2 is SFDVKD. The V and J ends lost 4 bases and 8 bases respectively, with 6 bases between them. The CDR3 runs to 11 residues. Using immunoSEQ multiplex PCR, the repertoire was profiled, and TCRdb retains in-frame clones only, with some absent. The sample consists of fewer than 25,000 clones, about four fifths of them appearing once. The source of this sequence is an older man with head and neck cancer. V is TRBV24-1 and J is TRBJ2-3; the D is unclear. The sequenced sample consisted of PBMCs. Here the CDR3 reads CATSDPGTQYF. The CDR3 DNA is TGTGCCACCAGTGACCCCGGTACGCAGTATTTT.